Listed below are T cell receptor beta chains from one sample, sequenced in a study of shared clonotypes between healthy human individuals. Data came from immunoSEQ multiplex PCR; TCRdb stores just in-frame clones and leaves some out. The table includes some 2,500,000 clones, 93% detected once. The sample consisted of naive CD4+ T cells from PBMCs. These receptor sequences come from a man between 18 and 35 years old in good health. Some clones in this sample may be carry-over from other donors' samples. CDR3s include the opening cysteine and the closing phenylalanine or tryptophan. A D gene is named only where the DNA matches it firmly. Size is omitted from some rows. Given values are once, few, many or a class for expanded clones.

v_call,j_call,clone_size,d_call,cdr3_aa,cdr3_nt
TRBV21-1,TRBJ1-2,NA,NA,CASSKLRTGGYTF,TGTGCCAGCAGCAAGCTACGGACAGGCGGCTACACCTTC
TRBV5-8,TRBJ2-7,NA,NA,CASSLDILEYF,TGTGCCAGCAGCTTAGACATCCTGGAGTACTTC
TRBV4-3,TRBJ2-4,NA,NA,CASSQDRRLAKNIQYF,TGCGCCAGCAGCCAAGATCGGAGACTAGCCAAAAACATTCAGTACTTC
TRBV15,TRBJ2-7,NA,NA,CATSRVLQDEQYF,TGTGCCACCAGCAGAGTACTACAGGACGAGCAGTACTTC
TRBV9,TRBJ2-3,NA,TRBD2,CASSRREGGTDTQYF,TGTGCCAGCAGTCGCCGGGAGGGTGGCACAGATACGCAGTATTTT
TRBV19,TRBJ2-7,NA,TRBD1,CASSPGQYYEQYF,TGTGCCAGTAGTCCGGGACAGTACTACGAGCAGTACTTC
TRBV7-8,TRBJ1-5,NA,NA,CASSLGVQPQHF,TGTGCCAGCAGCTTAGGTGTGCAGCCCCAGCATTTT
TRBV5-4,TRBJ1-2,few,NA,CASSKGVVGYTF,TGTGCCAGCAGCAAGGGGGTGGTGGGCTACACCTTC
TRBV5-4,TRBJ2-2,NA,TRBD1,CASSKDRVGSGELFF,TGTGCCAGCAGCAAGGACAGGGTGGGGTCCGGGGAGCTGTTTTTT
TRBV11-3,TRBJ2-1,NA,NA,CASSLEGGSYNEQFF,TGTGCCAGCAGCTTAGAAGGGGGGTCCTACAATGAGCAGTTCTTC
TRBV5-4,TRBJ2-1,once,NA,CASRRPGWELNEQFF,TGTGCCAGCAGACGACCGGGTTGGGAACTCAATGAGCAGTTCTTC
TRBV25-1,TRBJ2-3,NA,TRBD2,CASRTSGRAPDTQYF,TGTGCCAGCAGGACTAGCGGGAGGGCCCCAGATACGCAGTATTTT
TRBV19,TRBJ1-2,NA,TRBD1,CASTPLDRARGYTF,TGTGCCAGTACCCCGCTGGACAGGGCGCGTGGCTACACCTTC